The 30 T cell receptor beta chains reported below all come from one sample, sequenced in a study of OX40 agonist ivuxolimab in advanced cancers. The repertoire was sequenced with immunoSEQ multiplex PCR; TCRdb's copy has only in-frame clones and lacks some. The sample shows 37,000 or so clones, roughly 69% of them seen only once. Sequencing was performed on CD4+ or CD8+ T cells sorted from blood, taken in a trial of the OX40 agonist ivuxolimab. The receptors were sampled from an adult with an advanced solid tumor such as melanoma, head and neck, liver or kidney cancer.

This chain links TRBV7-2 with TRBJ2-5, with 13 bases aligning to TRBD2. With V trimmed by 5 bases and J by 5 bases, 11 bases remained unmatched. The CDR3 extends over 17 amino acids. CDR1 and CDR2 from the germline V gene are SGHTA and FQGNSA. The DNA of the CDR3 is TGTGCCAGCAGCCGTCAAACTAGCGGGGGGGCCCGGGAGACCCAGTACTTC. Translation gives CASSRQTSGGARETQYF.

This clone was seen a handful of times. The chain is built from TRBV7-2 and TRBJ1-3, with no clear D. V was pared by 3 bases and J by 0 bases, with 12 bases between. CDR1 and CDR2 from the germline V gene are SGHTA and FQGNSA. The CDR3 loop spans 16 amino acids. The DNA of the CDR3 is TGTGCCAGCAGCTTCGCAAGCAGGCCCTCTGGAAACACCATATATTTT. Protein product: CASSFASRPSGNTIYF.

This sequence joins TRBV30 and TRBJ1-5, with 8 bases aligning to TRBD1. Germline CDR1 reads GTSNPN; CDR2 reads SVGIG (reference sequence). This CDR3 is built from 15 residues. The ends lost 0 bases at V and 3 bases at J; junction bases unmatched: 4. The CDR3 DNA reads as TGTGCCTGGAGTGTAGGACAGGGTCTCAATCAGCCCCAGCATTTT. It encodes CAWSVGQGLNQPQHF. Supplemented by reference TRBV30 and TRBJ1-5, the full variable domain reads SQTIHQWPATLVQPVGSPLSLECTVEGTSNPNLYWYRQAAGRGLQLLFYSVGIGQISSEVPQNLSASRPQDRQFILSSKKLLLSDSGFYLCAWSVGQGLNQPQHFGDGTRLSIL.

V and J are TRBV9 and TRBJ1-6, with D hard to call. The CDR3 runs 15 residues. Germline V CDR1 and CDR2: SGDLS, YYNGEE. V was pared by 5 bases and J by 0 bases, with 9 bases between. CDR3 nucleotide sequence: TGTGCCAGCAGGGCGGACCACTCCTATAATTCACCCCTCCACTTT. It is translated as CASRADHSYNSPLHF.

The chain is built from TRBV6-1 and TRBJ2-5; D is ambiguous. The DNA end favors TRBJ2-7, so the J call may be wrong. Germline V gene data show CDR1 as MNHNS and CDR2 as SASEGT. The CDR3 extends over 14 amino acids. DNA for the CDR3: TGTGCCAGCAGTGAATTGGGATTTCCCTACGAGCAGTACTTC. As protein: CASSELGFPYEQYF.

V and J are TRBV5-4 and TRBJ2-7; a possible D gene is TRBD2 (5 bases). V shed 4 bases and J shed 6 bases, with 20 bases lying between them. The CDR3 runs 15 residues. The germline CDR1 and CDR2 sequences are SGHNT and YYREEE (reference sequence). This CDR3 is CASSLTGGPAGEQYF. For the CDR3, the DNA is TGTGCCAGCAGCCTGACCGGCGGGCCCGCCGGCGAGCAGTACTTC.

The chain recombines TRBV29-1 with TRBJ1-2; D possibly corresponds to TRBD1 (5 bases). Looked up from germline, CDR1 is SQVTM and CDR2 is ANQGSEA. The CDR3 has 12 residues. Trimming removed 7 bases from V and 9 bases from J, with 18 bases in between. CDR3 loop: CSAWDGGGRYTF. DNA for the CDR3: TGCAGCGCCTGGGACGGGGGGGGACGCTACACCTTC.

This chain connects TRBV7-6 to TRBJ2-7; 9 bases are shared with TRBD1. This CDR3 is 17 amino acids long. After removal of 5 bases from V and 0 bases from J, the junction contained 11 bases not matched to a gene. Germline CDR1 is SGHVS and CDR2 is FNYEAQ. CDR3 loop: CASSLPPGQGSSYEQYV. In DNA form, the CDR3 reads TGTGCCAGCAGCCTCCCCCCGGGACAGGGAAGCTCCTACGAGCAGTACGTC.

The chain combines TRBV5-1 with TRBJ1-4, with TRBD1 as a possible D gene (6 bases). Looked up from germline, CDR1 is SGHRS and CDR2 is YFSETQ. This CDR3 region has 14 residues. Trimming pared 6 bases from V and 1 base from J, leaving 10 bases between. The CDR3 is CASMTGVTNEKLFF. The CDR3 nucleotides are TGCGCCAGCATGACAGGAGTAACTAATGAAAAACTGTTTTTT. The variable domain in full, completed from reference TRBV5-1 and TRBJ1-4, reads KAGVTQTPRYLIKTRGQQVTLSCSPISGHRSVSWYQQTPGQGLQFLFEYFSETQRNKGNFPGRFSGRQFSNSRSEMNVSTLELGDSALYLCASMTGVTNEKLFFGSGTQLSVL.

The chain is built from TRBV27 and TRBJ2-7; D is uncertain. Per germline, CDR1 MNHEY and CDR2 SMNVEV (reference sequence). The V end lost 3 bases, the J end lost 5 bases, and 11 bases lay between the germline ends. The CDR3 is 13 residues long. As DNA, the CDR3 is TGTGCCAGCAGTTTGTGGGCGAGAGACGAGCAGTACTTC. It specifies CASSLWARDEQYF.

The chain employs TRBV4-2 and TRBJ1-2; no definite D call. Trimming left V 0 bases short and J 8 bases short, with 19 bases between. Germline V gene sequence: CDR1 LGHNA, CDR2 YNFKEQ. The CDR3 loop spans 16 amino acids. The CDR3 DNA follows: TGTGCCAGCAGCCAAGATAATTTGGGGTTTAGATGGGGCTACACCTTC. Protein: CASSQDNLGFRWGYTF.

The CDR3: CASSLSSRGYGYTF. DNA of the CDR3: TGTGCCAGCAGTCTCTCGAGCAGGGGCTATGGCTACACCTTC. This chain uses TRBV6-6 with TRBJ1-2, with a weak D call TRBD1 (6 bases). The CDR3 runs to 14 residues. V shed 5 bases and J shed 4 bases, with 14 bases lying between them. Germline V gene lookup returns CDR1 MNHNY and CDR2 SVGAGI (reference sequence).

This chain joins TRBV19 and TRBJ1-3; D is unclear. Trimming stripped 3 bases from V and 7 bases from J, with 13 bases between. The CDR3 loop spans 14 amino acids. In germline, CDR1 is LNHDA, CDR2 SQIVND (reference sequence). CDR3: CASSMISSSNTIYF. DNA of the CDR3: TGTGCCAGTAGTATGATCAGCTCTTCGAACACCATATATTTT. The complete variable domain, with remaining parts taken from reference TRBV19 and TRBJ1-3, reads DGGITQSPKYLFRKEGQNVTLSCEQNLNHDAMYWYRQDPGQGLRLIYYSQIVNDFQKGDIAEGYSVSREKKESFPLTVTSAQKNPTAFYLCASSMISSSNTIYFGEGSWLTVV.

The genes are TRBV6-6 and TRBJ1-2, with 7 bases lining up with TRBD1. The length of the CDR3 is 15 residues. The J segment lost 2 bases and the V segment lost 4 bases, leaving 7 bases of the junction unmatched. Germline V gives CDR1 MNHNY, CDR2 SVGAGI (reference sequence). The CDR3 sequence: CASSFEWDSNYGYTF. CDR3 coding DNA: TGTGCCAGCAGTTTCGAGTGGGACAGCAACTATGGCTACACCTTC.

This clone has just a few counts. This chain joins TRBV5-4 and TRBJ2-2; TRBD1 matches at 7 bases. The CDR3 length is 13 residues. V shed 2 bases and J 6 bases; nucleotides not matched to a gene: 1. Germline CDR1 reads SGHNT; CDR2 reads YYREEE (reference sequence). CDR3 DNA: TGTGCCAGCAGCTTTCAGGGGGCCGGGGAGCTGTTTTTT. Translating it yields CASSFQGAGELFF.

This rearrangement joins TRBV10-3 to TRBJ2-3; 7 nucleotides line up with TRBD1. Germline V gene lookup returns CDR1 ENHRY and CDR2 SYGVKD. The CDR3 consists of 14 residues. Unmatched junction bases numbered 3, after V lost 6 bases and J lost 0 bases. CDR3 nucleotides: TGTGCCATCAGGGGGACAGAAAGCACAGATACGCAGTATTTT. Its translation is CAIRGTESTDTQYF.

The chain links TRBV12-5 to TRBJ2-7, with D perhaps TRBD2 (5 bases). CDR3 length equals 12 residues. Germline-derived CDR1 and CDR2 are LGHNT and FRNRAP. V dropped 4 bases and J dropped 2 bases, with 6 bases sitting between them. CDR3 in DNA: TGTGCTAGTGGTTCCGGGACCTACGAGCAGTACTTC. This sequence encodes CASGSGTYEQYF.

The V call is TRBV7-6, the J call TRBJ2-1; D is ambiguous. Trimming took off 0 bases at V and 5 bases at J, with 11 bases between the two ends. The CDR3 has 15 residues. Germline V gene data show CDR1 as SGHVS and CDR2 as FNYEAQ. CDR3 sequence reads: CASSLAGKTNNEQFF. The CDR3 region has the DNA TGTGCCAGCAGCTTAGCGGGGAAAACTAACAATGAGCAGTTCTTC.

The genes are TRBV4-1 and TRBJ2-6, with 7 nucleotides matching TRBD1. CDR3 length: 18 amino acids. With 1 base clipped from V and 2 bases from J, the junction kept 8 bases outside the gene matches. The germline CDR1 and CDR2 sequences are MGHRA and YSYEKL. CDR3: CASSQARQGVTGANVLTF. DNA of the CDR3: TGCGCCAGCAGCCAAGCCCGGCAGGGGGTCACTGGGGCCAACGTCCTGACTTTC.

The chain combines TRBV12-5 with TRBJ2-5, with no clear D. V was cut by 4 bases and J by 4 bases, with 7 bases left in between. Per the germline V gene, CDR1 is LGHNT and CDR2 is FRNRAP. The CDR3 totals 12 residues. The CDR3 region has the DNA TGTGCTAGTGGTTCCCCAGGAGAGACCCAGTACTTC. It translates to CASGSPGETQYF.

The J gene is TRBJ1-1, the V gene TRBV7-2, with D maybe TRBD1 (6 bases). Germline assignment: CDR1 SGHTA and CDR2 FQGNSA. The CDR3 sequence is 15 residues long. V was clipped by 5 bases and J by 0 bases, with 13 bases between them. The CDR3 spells CASSPGQLMNTEAFF. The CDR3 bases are TGTGCCAGCAGCCCCGGACAGCTCATGAACACTGAAGCTTTCTTT.

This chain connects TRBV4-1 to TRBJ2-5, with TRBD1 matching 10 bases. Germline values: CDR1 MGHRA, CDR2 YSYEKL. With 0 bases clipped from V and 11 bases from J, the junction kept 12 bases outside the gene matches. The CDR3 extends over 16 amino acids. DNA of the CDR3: TGCGCCAGCAGCCAAGATAAGAGACAGGGGGCGAGGGAGCAGTACTTC. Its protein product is CASSQDKRQGAREQYF.

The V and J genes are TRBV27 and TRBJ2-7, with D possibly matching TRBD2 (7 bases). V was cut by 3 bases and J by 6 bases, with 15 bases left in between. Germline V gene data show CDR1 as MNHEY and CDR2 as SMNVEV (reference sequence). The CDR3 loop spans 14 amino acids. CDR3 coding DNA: TGTGCCAGCAGTTTTGCCGGGGGGCTGGGCGAGCAGTACGTC. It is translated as CASSFAGGLGEQYV.

Here the CDR3 reads CASSDLGGSYGYTF. The CDR3 region has the DNA TGTGCCAGCAGTGATCTCGGGGGCAGCTATGGCTACACCTTC. The chain combines TRBV6-1 with TRBJ1-2, with D possibly TRBD1 on 6 matching bases. Looked up from germline, CDR1 is MNHNS and CDR2 is SASEGT. The CDR3 is 14 residues long. Trimming left V 3 bases short and J 4 bases short, with 12 bases between.

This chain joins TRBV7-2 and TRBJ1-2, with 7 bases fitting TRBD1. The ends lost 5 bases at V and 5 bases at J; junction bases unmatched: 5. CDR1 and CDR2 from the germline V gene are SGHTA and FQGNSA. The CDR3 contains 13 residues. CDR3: CASSGPGQYGYTF. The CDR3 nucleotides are TGTGCCAGCAGCGGCCCGGGACAGTATGGCTACACCTTC.

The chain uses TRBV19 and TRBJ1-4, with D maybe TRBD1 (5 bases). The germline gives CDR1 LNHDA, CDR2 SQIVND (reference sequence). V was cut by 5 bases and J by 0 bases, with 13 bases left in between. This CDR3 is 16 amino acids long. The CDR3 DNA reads TGTGCCAGTAGTGATCGTGGGGGAGCAACTAATGAAAAACTGTTTTTT. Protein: CASSDRGGATNEKLFF.

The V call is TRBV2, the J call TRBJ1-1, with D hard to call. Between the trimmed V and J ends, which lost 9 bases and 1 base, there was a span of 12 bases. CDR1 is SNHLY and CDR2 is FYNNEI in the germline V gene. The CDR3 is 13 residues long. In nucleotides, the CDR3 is TGTGCCAGTGGGGTCGACACGAACACTGAAGCTTTCTTT. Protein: CASGVDTNTEAFF.

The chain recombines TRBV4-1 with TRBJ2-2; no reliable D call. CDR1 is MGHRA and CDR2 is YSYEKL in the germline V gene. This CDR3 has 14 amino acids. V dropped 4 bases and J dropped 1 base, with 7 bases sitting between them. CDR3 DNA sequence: TGCGCCAGCAGCCCGACGGGGAACACCGGGGAGCTGTTTTTT. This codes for CASSPTGNTGELFF.

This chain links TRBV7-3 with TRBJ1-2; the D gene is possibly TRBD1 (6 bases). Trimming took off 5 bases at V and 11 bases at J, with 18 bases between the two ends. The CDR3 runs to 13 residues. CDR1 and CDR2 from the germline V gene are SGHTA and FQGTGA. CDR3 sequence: CASSPDTGLPYTF. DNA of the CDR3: TGTGCCAGCAGCCCTGACACAGGGCTCCCTTACACCTTC. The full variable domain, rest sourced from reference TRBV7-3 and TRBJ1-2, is GAGVSQTPSNKVTEKGKYVELRCDPISGHTALYWYRQSLGQGPEFLIYFQGTGAADDSGLPNDRFFAVRPEGSVSTLKIQRTERGDSAVYLCASSPDTGLPYTFGSGTRLTVV.

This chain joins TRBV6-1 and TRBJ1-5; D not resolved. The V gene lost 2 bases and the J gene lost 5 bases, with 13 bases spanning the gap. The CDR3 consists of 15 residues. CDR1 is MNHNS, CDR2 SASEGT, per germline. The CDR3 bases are TGTGCCAGCAGTGAATTCAGTAGGGAGTATCAGCCCCAGCATTTT. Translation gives CASSEFSREYQPQHF.